What follows are 15 T cell receptor beta chains derived from one specimen sequenced in a study of blood T cells in healthy people across ages. With a J-beta primer mix and a sample-barcoded 5' primer, a second PCR ran about 6 to 11 cycles. From the 5' RACE reads, TCRdb called clonotypes with MiXCR, one entry per CDR3 protein. The sample includes some 890,000 distinct CDR3 sequences, about 28% of them seen just once. In addition, the sample was reused for a study of T cells of mothers and their children.

The sequenced material came from blood. The receptors come from a woman in her thirties or forties in good health.

The J gene is TRBJ1-2, the V gene TRBV6-5; the D is unclear. The germline V gene encodes CDR1 MNHEY and CDR2 SVGAGI. The CDR3 is 12 amino acids. Between the trimmed V and J ends, which lost 6 bases and 4 bases, there was a span of 9 bases. CDR3 amino acids: CASRVGIYGYTF. The CDR3 DNA reads as TGTGCCAGCAGGGTAGGGATCTATGGCTACACCTTC.

The chain couples TRBV6-1 to TRBJ1-2; 10 bases line up with TRBD1. Trimming removed 1 base from V and 6 bases from J; junction bases left unmatched: 8. The CDR3 is 16 residues long. Per the germline V gene, CDR1 is MNHNS and CDR2 is SASEGT. The CDR3 nucleotides are TGTGCCAGCAGTGAAGTGGGGACAGGGGAACCAAATGGCTACACCTTC. This gives the protein CASSEVGTGEPNGYTF.

This clonotype has a count of ten or more. The rearrangement uses TRBV4-1 and TRBJ2-6; tentatively, D is TRBD1 (6 bases). This CDR3 is 18 amino acids long. The germline gives CDR1 MGHRA, CDR2 YSYEKL. V shed 2 bases and J shed 0 bases, with 14 bases lying between them. The CDR3 sequence is CASSQKGRTDSGANVLTF. CDR3 sequence (DNA): TGCGCCAGCAGCCAAAAAGGGCGGACAGACTCTGGGGCCAACGTCCTGACTTTC.

This clonotype appeared once. Given a much more abundant clone one base away, this may be a read error. The chain employs TRBV29-1 and TRBJ1-5; D is unclear. Looked up from germline, CDR1 is SQVTM and CDR2 is ANQGSEA. The CDR3 is made up of 13 amino acids. This CDR3 reads CGVETSNNQPQHF. The CDR3 bases are TGCGGCGTTGAAACGTCTAACAATCAGCCCCAGCATTTT.

The chain links TRBV9 to TRBJ1-6; D is possibly TRBD1 (6 bases). The CDR3 sequence is 15 residues long. V lost 2 bases, J lost 5 bases, and 11 bases lay in between. Per the germline V gene, CDR1 is SGDLS and CDR2 is YYNGEE. The CDR3 bases are TGTGCCAGCAGCGTTACAGGGATGGATAATTCACCCCTCCACTTT. Its translation: CASSVTGMDNSPLHF.

V and J are TRBV28 and TRBJ2-7, with D possibly TRBD1 on 6 matching bases. Germline CDR1 MDHEN, CDR2 SYDVKM. The CDR3 runs 13 residues. With 7 bases removed from V and 3 bases from J, the gap between germline ends came to 13 bases. DNA of the CDR3: TGTGCCAGCAAAACCGGACAGAGCTACGAGCAGTACTTC. Its protein is CASKTGQSYEQYF.

This clonotype appeared a single time. A junction end diverges from the germline sequence, so it may reflect a read error. The V call is TRBV20-1, the J call TRBJ2-7; D remains unclear. The DNA end is more similar to TRBJ2-5, so the J call may be wrong. CDR1 and CDR2 from the germline V gene are DFQATT and SNEGSKA (reference sequence). This CDR3 is 14 amino acids long. The CDR3 reads CSPRLVEVQETQYF. DNA for the CDR3: TGCAGTCCTAGACTTGTCGAGGTCCAAGAGACCCAGTACTTC.

This clonotype was recorded many times. This chain uses TRBV5-6 with TRBJ2-1; D is uncertain. The CDR3 runs to 14 residues. Looked up from germline, CDR1 is SGHDT and CDR2 is YYEEEE. Trimming took off 4 bases at V and 0 bases at J, with 8 bases between the two ends. CDR3 DNA: TGTGCCAGCAGCCCGCCGAGCTCCTACAATGAGCAGTTCTTC. It yields the protein CASSPPSSYNEQFF.

The chain uses TRBV7-2 and TRBJ2-5; D could derive from TRBD1 or TRBD2 (6 bases each). Trimming cost V 2 bases and J 4 bases, with 20 bases left between them. The CDR3 runs to 17 residues. Germline V lookup: CDR1 SGHTA, CDR2 FQGNSA. This chain's CDR3 is CASSLIPGPRGGETQYF. The CDR3 region has the DNA TGTGCCAGCAGCTTAATACCCGGGCCCAGGGGAGGAGAGACCCAGTACTTC.

A word on this clonotype: A much more abundant neighbour one base away suggests this may be a read error. The V and J genes are TRBV7-9 and TRBJ1-2; 8 nucleotides line up with TRBD1. The CDR3 extends over 13 amino acids. Trimming cost V 5 bases and J 4 bases; bases outside gene matches: 3. CDR1 SEHNR and CDR2 FQNEAQ come from the germline V gene (reference sequence). The CDR3 sequence is CASSVDRGYGYTF. In DNA, the CDR3 is TGTGCCAGCAGCGTAGACAGGGGCTATGGCTACACCTTC.

The J gene is TRBJ1-1, the V gene TRBV7-2; 7 positions agree with TRBD1. The junction had 8 bases not matched to a gene; V was cut back by 6 bases and J by 4 bases. The CDR3 loop spans 14 amino acids. Per germline, CDR1 SGHTA and CDR2 FQGNSA. CDR3 DNA sequence: TGTGCCAGCAGAACCACAGGGGAGATCACTGAAGCTTTCTTT. This translates into CASRTTGEITEAFF.

The rearrangement joins TRBV7-2 to TRBJ2-5; D is unclear. The CDR3 has 15 amino acids. Germline CDR1 reads SGHTA; CDR2 reads FQGNSA. Trimming pared 3 bases from V and 4 bases from J, leaving 15 bases between. The CDR3 DNA follows: TGTGCCAGCAGCTTCCCGGGCCCTGGGCGAGAGACCCAGTACTTC. Amino acids: CASSFPGPGRETQYF.

The chain employs TRBV28 and TRBJ2-7; D remains unclear. The V gene lost 1 base and the J gene lost 4 bases, with 11 bases spanning the gap. CDR3 length equals 14 residues. In germline, CDR1 is MDHEN, CDR2 SYDVKM. The chain's CDR3 is CASSLYPPAYEQYF. The CDR3 DNA follows: TGTGCCAGCAGTTTATACCCCCCGGCGTACGAGCAGTACTTC.

This clonotype was observed many times. The chain joins TRBV10-3 to TRBJ1-2; 7 nucleotides align to TRBD1. The CDR3 covers 14 residues. Germline V gives CDR1 ENHRY, CDR2 SYGVKD. Trimming removed 6 bases from V and 7 bases from J; junction bases left unmatched: 11. The CDR3 DNA sequence: TGTGCCATCAGGTTGGGACAGACGCGGAGTGGCTACACCTTC. This codes for CAIRLGQTRSGYTF.

This clonotype was observed once. The junction shows a germline mismatch at one end, possibly a read error. The gene calls are TRBV4-1 and TRBJ2-3, with 7 bases aligning to TRBD2. Germline-derived CDR1 and CDR2 are MGHRA and YSYEKL. The CDR3 covers 19 residues. CDR3 in amino acids: CASGQVQGTASGSTDTQYF. The CDR3 DNA is TGCGCCAGCGGCCAAGTTCAAGGTACGGCTAGCGGAAGCACGGATACGCAGTATTTT.